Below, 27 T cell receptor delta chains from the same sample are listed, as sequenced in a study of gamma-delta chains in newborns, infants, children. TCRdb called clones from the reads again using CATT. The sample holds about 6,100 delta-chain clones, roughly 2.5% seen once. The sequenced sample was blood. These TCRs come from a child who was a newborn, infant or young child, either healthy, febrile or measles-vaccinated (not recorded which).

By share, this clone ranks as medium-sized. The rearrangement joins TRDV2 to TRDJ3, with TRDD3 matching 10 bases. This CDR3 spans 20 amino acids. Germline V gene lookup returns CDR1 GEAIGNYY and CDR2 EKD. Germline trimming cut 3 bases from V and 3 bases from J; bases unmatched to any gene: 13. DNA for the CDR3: TGTGCCTGTGACGAACCGGTGGTGGGGGATACAAACTGGGACACCCGACAGATGTTTTTC. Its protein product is CACDEPVVGDTNWDTRQMFF.

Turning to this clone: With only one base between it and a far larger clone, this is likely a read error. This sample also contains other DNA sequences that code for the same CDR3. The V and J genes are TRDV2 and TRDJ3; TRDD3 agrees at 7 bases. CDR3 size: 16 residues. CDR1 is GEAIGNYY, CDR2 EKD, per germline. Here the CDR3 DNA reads TGTGCCTGTGACTGGGGGAGCTCCTGGGACACTCGACAGATGTTTTTC. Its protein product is CACDWGSSWDTRQMFF.

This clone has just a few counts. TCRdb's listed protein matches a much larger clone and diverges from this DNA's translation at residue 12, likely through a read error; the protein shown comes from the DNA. Written as DNA, the CDR3 is TGTGCCTGTGACATACTGGGGGATACCTGGGACGCCCGACAGATGTTTTTC. Translation gives CACDILGDTWDARQMFF. The chain combines TRDV2 with TRDJ3, with 12 bases fitting TRDD3. The CDR3 extends over 17 amino acids. Germline loops: CDR1 GEAIGNYY, CDR2 EKD.

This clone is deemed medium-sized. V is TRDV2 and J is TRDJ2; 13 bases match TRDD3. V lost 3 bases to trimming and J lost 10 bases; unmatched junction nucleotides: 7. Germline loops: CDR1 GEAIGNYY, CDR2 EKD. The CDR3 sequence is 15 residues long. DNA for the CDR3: TGTGCCTGTGACTCACTACTGGGGGATACGGGACAACTCTTCTTT. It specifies CACDSLLGDTGQLFF.

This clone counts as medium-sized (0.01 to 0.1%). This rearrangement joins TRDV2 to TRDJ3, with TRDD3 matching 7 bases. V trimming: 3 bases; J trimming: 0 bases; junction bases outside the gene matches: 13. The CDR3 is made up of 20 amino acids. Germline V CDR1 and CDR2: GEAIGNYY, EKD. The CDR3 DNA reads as TGTGCCTGTGACCGGCTTACTGGGGCCCACAGCTCCTGGGACACCCGACAGATGTTTTTC. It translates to CACDRLTGAHSSWDTRQMFF.

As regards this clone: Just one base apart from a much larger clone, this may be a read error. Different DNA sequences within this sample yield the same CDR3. The CDR3 DNA reads TGTGCCTGCGACTCACTGGGGGATACCGATAAACTCATCTTT. The encoded protein is CACDSLGDTDKLIF. This chain joins TRDV2 and TRDJ1; 10 bases agree with TRDD3. CDR3 length: 14 amino acids. Per germline, CDR1 GEAIGNYY and CDR2 EKD. The ends lost 7 bases at V and 2 bases at J; junction bases unmatched: 6.

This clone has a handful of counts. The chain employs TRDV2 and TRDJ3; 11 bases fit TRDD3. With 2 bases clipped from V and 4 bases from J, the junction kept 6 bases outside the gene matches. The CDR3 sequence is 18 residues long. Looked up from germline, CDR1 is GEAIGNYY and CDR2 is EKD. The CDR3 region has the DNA TGTGCCTGTGACAATACTGGGGGATATTTTTGGGACACCCGACAGATGTTTTTC. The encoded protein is CACDNTGGYFWDTRQMFF.

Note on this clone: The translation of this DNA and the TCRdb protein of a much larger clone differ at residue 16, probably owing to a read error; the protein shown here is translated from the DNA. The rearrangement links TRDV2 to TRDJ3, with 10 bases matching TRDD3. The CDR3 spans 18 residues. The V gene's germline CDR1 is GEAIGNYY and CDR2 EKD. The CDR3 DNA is TGTGCCTGTGACACCGTAGGGGGATACGCCTGGGACACCCGACAGGTGTTTTTC. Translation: CACDTVGGYAWDTRQVFF.

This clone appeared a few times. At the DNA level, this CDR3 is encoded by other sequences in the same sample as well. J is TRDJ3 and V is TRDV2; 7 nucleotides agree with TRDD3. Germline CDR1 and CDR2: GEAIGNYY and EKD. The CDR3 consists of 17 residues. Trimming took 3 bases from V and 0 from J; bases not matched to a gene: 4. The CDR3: CACDGILSSWDTRQMFF. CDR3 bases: TGTGCCTGTGACGGGATACTGTCCTCCTGGGACACCCGACAGATGTTTTTC.

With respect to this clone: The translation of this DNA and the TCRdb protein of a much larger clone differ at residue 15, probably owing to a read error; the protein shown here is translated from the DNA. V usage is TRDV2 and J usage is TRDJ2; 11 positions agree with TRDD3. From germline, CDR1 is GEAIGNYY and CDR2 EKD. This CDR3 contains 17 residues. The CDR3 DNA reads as TGTGCCTGTGACGTACTGGGGGATAATCGGGAGACAGCACAACCCTTCTTT. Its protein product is CACDVLGDNRETAQPFF.

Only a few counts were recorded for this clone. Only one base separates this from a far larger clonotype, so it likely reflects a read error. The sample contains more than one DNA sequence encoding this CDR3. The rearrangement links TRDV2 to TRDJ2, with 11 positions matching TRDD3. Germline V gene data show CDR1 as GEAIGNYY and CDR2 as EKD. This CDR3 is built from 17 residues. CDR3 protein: CACDILGDNSLTAQLFF. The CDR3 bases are TGTGCCTGTGACATACTGGGGGATAATTCGTTGACGGCACAACTCTTCTTT.

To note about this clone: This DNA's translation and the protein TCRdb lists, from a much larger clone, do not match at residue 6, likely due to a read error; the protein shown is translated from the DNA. The CDR3 loop is CACDTASPRSGDTDKLIF. The CDR3, as DNA: TGTGCCTGTGACACCGCTTCACCTCGGTCGGGGGACACCGATAAACTCATCTTT. V gene TRDV2 combines with J gene TRDJ1, with a possible D match to TRDD3 (5 bases). The germline V and J ends were trimmed by 0 bases and 0 bases, with 19 bases remaining between them. CDR1 and CDR2 (germline): GEAIGNYY, EKD. CDR3 size: 18 residues.

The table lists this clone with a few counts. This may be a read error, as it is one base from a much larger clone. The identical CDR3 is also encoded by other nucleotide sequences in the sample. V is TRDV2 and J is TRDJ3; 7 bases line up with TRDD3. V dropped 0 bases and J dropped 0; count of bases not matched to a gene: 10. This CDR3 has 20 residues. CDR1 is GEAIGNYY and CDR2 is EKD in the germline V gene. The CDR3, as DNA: TGTGCCTGTGACACCGTGCTGGGGGTTTCGAGCTCCTGGGACACCCGACAGATGTTTTTC. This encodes CACDTVLGVSSSWDTRQMFF.

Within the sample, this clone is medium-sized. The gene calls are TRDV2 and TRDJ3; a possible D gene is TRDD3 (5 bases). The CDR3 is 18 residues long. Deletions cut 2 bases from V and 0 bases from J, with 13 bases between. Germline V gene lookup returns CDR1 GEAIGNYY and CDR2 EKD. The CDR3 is CACDSTGRISWDTRQMFF. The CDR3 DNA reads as TGTGCCTGTGACAGTACTGGCCGGATCTCCTGGGACACCCGACAGATGTTTTTC.

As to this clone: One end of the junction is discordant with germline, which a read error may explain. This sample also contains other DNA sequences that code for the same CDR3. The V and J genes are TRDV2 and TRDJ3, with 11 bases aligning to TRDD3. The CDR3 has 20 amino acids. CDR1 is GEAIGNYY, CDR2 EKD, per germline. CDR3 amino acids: CACDTAGGYRGSWDTRQMFF. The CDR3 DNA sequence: TGTGCCTGTGACACCGCTGGGGGATACCGCGGATCCTGGGACACCCGACAGATGTTTTTT.

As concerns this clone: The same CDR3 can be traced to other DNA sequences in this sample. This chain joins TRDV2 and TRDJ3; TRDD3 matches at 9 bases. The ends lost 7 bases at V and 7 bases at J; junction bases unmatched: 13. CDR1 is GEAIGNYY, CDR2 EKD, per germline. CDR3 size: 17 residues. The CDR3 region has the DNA TGTGCCTGCGACCCCCTGGGGGATCACCGAGACACCCGACAGATGTTTTTC. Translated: CACDPLGDHRDTRQMFF.

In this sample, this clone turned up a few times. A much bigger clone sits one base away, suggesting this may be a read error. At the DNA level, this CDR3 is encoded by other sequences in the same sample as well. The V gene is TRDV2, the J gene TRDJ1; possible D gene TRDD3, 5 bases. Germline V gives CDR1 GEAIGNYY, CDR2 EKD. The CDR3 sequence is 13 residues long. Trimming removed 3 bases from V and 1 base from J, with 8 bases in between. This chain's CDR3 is CACDGIRTDKLIF. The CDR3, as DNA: TGTGCCTGTGACGGTATACGCACCGATAAACTCATCTTT.

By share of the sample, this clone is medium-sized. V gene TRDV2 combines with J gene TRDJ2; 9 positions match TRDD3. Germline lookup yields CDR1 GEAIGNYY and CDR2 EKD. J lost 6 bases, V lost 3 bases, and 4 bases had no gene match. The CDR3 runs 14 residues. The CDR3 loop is CACDVLGEPAQLFF. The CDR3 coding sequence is TGTGCCTGTGACGTACTGGGGGAACCAGCACAACTCTTCTTT.

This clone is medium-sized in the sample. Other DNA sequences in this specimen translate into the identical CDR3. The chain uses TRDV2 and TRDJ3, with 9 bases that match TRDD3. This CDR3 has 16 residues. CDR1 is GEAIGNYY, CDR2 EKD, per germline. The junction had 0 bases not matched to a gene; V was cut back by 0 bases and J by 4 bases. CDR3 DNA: TGTGCCTGTGACACCTGGGGGATATGGGACACCCGACAGATGTTTTTC. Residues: CACDTWGIWDTRQMFF.

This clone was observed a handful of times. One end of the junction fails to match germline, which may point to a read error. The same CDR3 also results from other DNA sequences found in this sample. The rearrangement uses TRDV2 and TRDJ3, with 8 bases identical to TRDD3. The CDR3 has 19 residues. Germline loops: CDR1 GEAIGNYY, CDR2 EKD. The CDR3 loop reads CACDTVRDTGSWDTRQMFF. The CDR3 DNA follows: TGTGCCTGTGACACCGTTAGGGATACGGGCTCCTGGGACACCCGACAGATGTTCTTC.

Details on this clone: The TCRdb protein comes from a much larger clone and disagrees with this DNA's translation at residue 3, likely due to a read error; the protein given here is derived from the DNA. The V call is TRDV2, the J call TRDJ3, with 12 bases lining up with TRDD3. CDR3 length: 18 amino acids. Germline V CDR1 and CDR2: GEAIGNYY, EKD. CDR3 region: CAWDTGGYSSWDTRQMFF. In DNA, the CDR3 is TGTGCCTGGGACACTGGGGGATACAGCTCCTGGGACACCCGACAGATGTTTTTC.

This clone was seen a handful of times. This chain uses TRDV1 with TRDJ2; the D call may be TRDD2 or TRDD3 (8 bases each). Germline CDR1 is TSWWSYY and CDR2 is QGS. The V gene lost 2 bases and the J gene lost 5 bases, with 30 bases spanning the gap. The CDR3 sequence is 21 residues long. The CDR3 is CALGEAFLIRGIVPSTAQLFF. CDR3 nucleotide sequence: TGTGCTCTTGGGGAAGCCTTCCTAATAAGGGGGATAGTTCCCTCTACAGCACAACTCTTCTTT.

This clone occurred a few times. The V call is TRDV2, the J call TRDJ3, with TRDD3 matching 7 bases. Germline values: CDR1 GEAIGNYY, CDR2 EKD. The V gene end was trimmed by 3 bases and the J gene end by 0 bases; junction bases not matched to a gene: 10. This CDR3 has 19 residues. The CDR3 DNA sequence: TGTGCCTGTGACGGGACACTGGGGATGAGCTCCTGGGACACCCGACAGATGTTTTTC. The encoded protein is CACDGTLGMSSWDTRQMFF.

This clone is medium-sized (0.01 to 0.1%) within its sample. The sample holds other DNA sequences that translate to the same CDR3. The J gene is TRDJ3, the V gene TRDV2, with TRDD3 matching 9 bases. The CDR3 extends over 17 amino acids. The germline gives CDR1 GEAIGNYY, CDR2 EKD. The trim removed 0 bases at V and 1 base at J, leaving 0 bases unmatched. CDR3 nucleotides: TGTGCCTGTGACACCTGGGGGATATCCTGGGACACCCGACAGATGTTTTTC. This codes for CACDTWGISWDTRQMFF.

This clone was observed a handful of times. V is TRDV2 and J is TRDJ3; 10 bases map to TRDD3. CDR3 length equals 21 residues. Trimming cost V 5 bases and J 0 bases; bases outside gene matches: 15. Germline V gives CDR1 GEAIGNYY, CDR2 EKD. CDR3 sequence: CACVNVGDTPSSSWDTRQMFF. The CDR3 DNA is TGTGCCTGTGTCAACGTGGGGGATACTCCCTCGAGCTCCTGGGACACCCGACAGATGTTTTTC.

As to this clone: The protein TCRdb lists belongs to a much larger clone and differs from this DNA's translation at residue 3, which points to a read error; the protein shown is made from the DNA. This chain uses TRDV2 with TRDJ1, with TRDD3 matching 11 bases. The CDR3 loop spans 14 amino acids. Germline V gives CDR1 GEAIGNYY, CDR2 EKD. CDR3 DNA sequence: TGTGCCCGTGACAAATGGGGGATACGCGATAAACTCATCTTT. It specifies CARDKWGIRDKLIF.

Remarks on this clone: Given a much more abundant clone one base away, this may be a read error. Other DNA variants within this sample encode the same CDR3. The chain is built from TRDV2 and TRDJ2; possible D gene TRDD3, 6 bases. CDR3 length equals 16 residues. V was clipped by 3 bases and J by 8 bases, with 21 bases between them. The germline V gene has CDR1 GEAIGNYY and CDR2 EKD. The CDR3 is CACDPITGPERAQLFF. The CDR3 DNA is TGTGCCTGTGACCCAATTACTGGGCCTGAAAGGGCACAACTCTTCTTT.